A selection of T cell receptor beta chains follows, all from one sample in a study of shared T cell receptors in the human thymus. Measured with immunoSEQ multiplex PCR; TCRdb has only the in-frame clones, and not every one. This sample has hundreds of thousands of clones, with around 93% found just once. Sequencing was performed on thymocytes. All receptors come from a human donor. CDR3s include the opening cysteine and the closing phenylalanine or tryptophan. D genes are given only for firm matches. Rows give clone size only sometimes, using once, few, many, or a class for an expanded clone.

TRBD1	.	TRBJ2-2	TRBV5-6	CASSLAGTGDQTGELFF	TGTGCCAGCAGCTTGGCCGGGACAGGGGATCAAACCGGGGAGCTGTTTTTT
TRBD2	.	TRBJ2-1	TRBV4-2	CASSPVAGDINEQFF	TGTGCCAGCAGCCCTGTAGCGGGAGATATTAATGAGCAGTTCTTC
.	.	TRBJ2-3	TRBV5-1	CASSLVRDTQYF	TGCGCCAGCAGCTTGGTACGGGATACGCAGTATTTT
.	.	TRBJ2-7	TRBV27	CASSPTGPSYEQYF	TGTGCCAGCAGCCCCACAGGGCCCTCCTACGAGCAGTACTTC
.	.	TRBJ1-1	TRBV19	CASSIAPDKNTEAFF	TGTGCCAGTAGTATAGCCCCAGACAAGAACACTGAAGCTTTCTTT
TRBD1	.	TRBJ1-2	TRBV5-1	CATRTGDYGYTF	TGCGCCACCCGTACAGGGGACTATGGCTACACCTTC
TRBD2	.	TRBJ2-2	TRBV6-4	CASSYARLAGIGGELFF	TGTGCCAGCAGTTACGCACGCCTAGCGGGGATCGGCGGGGAGCTGTTTTTT
.	.	TRBJ2-2	TRBV14	CASSQGSTGELFF	TGTGCCAGCAGCCAAGGGTCGACCGGGGAGCTGTTTTTT
TRBD1	.	TRBJ2-7	TRBV28	CASRKRGHYEQYF	TGTGCCAGCAGGAAGAGGGGGCACTACGAGCAGTACTTC
.	.	TRBJ2-7	TRBV7-2	CASSLRPTGVLYEQYF	TGTGCCAGCAGCTTAAGGCCGACGGGGGTTCTCTACGAGCAGTACTTC
TRBD2	.	TRBJ2-1	TRBV25-1	CASSGSLAGNEQFF	TGTGCCAGCAGTGGGTCTCTAGCGGGCAATGAGCAGTTCTTC
.	.	TRBJ2-6	TRBV4-2	CASSHPAGTLKDHVLTF	TGTGCCAGCAGCCACCCCGCCGGGACACTCAAAGATCACGTCCTGACTTTC
TRBD1	.	TRBJ2-7	TRBV29-1	CSVVGDRVPYEQYF	TGCAGCGTTGTTGGGGACAGGGTACCCTACGAGCAGTACTTC
TRBD1	.	TRBJ2-7	TRBV27	CASSPTRGQGPREQYF	TGTGCCAGCAGTCCCACGAGGGGACAGGGCCCTCGGGAGCAGTACTTC
.	.	TRBJ2-7	TRBV6-1	CASSEDTYEQYF	TGTGCCAGCAGCGAAGACACGTACGAGCAGTACTTC
.	.	TRBJ2-1	TRBV4-3	CASSQDLSLADNEQFF	TGCGCCAGCAGCCAAGATCTGTCTCTAGCCGACAATGAGCAGTTCTTC
TRBD1	.	TRBJ1-1	TRBV4-2	CASSQDPTGHTEAFF	TGTGCCAGCAGCCAAGATCCGACAGGGCACACTGAAGCTTTCTTT
.	.	TRBJ1-2	TRBV7-2	CASSLFTGRYGYTF	TGTGCCAGCAGCTTATTCACAGGGAGGTATGGCTACACCTTC
.	once	TRBJ2-5	TRBV28	CATTGETQYF	TGTGCCACAACAGGGGAGACCCAGTACTTC
.	.	TRBJ1-1	TRBV29-1	CSVLRGRANTEAFF	TGCAGCGTCTTGAGAGGCAGGGCAAACACTGAAGCTTTCTTT
TRBD1	.	TRBJ1-4	TRBV4-1	CASSVSRGEDNEKLFF	TGCGCCAGCAGCGTCTCCAGGGGGGAGGATAATGAAAAACTGTTTTTT
.	.	TRBJ2-7	TRBV19	CASSISGVGYEQYF	TGTGCCAGTAGTATCTCCGGGGTCGGCTACGAGCAGTACTTC
TRBD2	once	TRBJ2-7	TRBV7-2	CASSLPSGGTYEQYF	TGTGCCAGCAGCTTACCTAGCGGGGGTACCTACGAGCAGTACTTC
TRBD1	.	TRBJ2-1	TRBV11-2	CASSHPGQERSNEQFF	TGTGCCAGCAGCCATCCGGGACAGGAAAGGTCGAATGAGCAGTTCTTC
TRBD2	.	TRBJ2-1	TRBV5-1	CASSLVTSGDKQFF	TGCGCCAGCAGCTTGGTAACTAGCGGGGATAAGCAGTTCTTC
.	.	TRBJ1-1	TRBV7-9	CASSLRDKNTEAFF	TGTGCCAGCAGCTTAAGGGACAAGAACACTGAAGCTTTCTTT
TRBD1	.	TRBJ2-1	TRBV2	CARSTGAHNEQFF	TGTGCCAGGTCTACAGGGGCGCACAATGAGCAGTTCTTC
TRBD2	.	TRBJ2-3	TRBV10-1	CASGETSGRTDTQYF	TGCGCCAGCGGAGAGACTAGCGGGCGCACAGATACGCAGTATTTT
.	.	TRBJ1-1	TRBV28	CASSLCRDGMNTEAFF	TGTGCCAGCAGTTTATGCAGGGACGGCATGAACACTGAAGCTTTCTTT
TRBD2	.	TRBJ2-7	TRBV28	CASSPPRGVNEQYF	TGTGCCAGCAGTCCGCCGCGGGGGGTGAACGAGCAGTACTTC
.	.	TRBJ2-7	TRBV15	CATSRVGDREPSGGRNEQYF	TGTGCCACCAGCAGAGTGGGGGACAGGGAACCTAGCGGGGGCCGGAACGAGCAGTACTTC
.	.	TRBJ2-7	TRBV7-2	CASSSRRTGSYEQYF	TGTGCCAGCAGCTCTCGCCGGACTGGCTCCTACGAGCAGTACTTC
.	.	TRBJ2-5	TRBV7-2	CASSPRTPGWETQYF	TGTGCCAGCAGCCCGCGGACACCTGGGTGGGAGACCCAGTACTTC
TRBD1	once	TRBJ2-2	TRBV28	CASTPRGTTNTGELFF	TGTGCCAGCACCCCCAGGGGGACGACGAACACCGGGGAGCTGTTTTTT
.	.	TRBJ2-5	TRBV5-8	CASSLRPLRGGETQYF	TGTGCCAGCAGCTTAAGGCCCCTGCGGGGCGGGGAGACCCAGTACTTC
.	.	TRBJ1-4	TRBV28	CASSLPLSSPPHEKLFF	TGTGCCAGCAGTTTGCCCTTGTCTTCTCCACCCCATGAAAAACTGTTTTTT
TRBD1	.	TRBJ2-1	TRBV28	CASSFSGYETGGGKNEQFF	TGTGCCAGCAGTTTCTCTGGATACGAGACAGGGGGCGGAAAGAATGAGCAGTTCTTC
.	.	TRBJ1-6	TRBV2	CARGRAVDSPLHF	TGTGCCCGCGGGCGGGCGGTAGATTCACCCCTCCACTTT
TRBD1	.	TRBJ1-2	TRBV28	CASSLHNHRGLHYGYTF	TGTGCCAGCAGTTTACATAACCACAGGGGGCTTCACTATGGCTACACCTTC
.	.	TRBJ2-1	TRBV6-5	CASSYSISDRDEQFF	TGTGCCAGCAGTTACTCGATCTCGGATAGGGATGAGCAGTTCTTC
.	.	TRBJ2-1	TRBV6-5	CASSYVADNEQFF	TGTGCCAGCAGTTACGTGGCGGACAATGAGCAGTTCTTC
TRBD1	few	TRBJ2-3	TRBV25-1	CASRDRDTQYF	TGTGCCAGCAGGGACAGGGATACGCAGTATTTT
.	.	TRBJ1-2	TRBV7-8	CASSLRGIERGYTF	TGTGCCAGCAGCTTAAGAGGGATAGAGCGTGGCTACACCTTC
TRBD2	.	TRBJ2-1	TRBV18	CASSPLLGLAGGGDSYNEQFF	TGTGCCAGCTCACCCCTCTTGGGACTAGCGGGAGGGGGGGACTCCTACAATGAGCAGTTCTTC
.	.	TRBJ2-3	TRBV27	CASSRSWVTDTQYF	TGTGCCAGCAGCCGCTCTTGGGTGACAGATACGCAGTATTTT
TRBD2	.	TRBJ2-3	TRBV11-3	CASSRTSGNTDTQYF	TGTGCCAGCAGCCGGACTAGCGGAAACACAGATACGCAGTATTTT